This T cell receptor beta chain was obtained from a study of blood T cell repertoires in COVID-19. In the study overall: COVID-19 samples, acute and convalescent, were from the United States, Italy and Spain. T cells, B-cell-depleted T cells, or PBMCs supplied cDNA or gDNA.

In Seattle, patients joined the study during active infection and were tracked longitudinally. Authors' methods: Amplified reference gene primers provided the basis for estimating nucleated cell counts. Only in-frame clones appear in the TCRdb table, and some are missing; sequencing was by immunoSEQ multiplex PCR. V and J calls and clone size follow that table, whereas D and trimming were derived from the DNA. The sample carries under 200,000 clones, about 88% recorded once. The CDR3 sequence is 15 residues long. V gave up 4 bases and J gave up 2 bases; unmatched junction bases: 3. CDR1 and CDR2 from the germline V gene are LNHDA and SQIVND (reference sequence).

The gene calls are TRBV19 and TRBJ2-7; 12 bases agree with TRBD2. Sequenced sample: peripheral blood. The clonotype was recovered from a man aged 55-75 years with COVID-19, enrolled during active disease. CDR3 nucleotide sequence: TGTGCCAGTAGTACACTAGCGGGAGGCCCCTACGAGCAGTACTTC. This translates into CASSTLAGGPYEQYF.